The next 11 T cell receptor beta chains were all read from a single sample in a study of blood T cell repertoires in COVID-19. Generated by immunoSEQ multiplex PCR, the TCRdb table keeps only in-frame clones and is missing some. The sample consists of about 140,000 clones, approximately 88% of them appearing once. The sequencing input was PBMCs or T cells enriched from blood (not recorded which). The source of these receptors is a man aged 65 to 79 who had been exposed to COVID-19.

The chain recombines TRBV18 with TRBJ1-2; 8 bases are shared with TRBD1. The ends lost 5 bases at V and 7 bases at J; junction bases unmatched: 15. The CDR3 runs 16 residues. Germline loops: CDR1 KGHSH, CDR2 LQKENI. CDR3 region: CASSSRDNPGGFGYTF. In DNA, the CDR3 is TGTGCCAGCTCATCTCGCGACAATCCAGGGGGCTTTGGCTACACCTTC.

The V gene is TRBV15, the J gene TRBJ2-2; D might be TRBD1 (6 bases). Trimming left V 3 bases short and J 4 bases short, with 12 bases between. Per the germline V gene, CDR1 is LNHNV and CDR2 is YYDKDF (reference sequence). The CDR3 runs to 15 residues. The CDR3 sequence: CATSSSGAGTGELFF. CDR3 coding DNA: TGTGCCACCAGCAGTTCAGGGGCGGGCACCGGGGAGCTGTTTTTT.

The rearrangement uses TRBV6-5 and TRBJ1-1; D ambiguous. CDR1 is MNHEY, CDR2 SVGAGI, per germline. Between the trimmed V and J ends, which lost 0 bases and 1 base, there was a span of 12 bases. The CDR3 is made up of 16 amino acids. CDR3 in DNA: TGTGCCAGCAGTTACTCTCCGCGAGTAAGGAACACTGAAGCTTTCTTT. It translates to CASSYSPRVRNTEAFF.

This clone was detected only a few times. This chain connects TRBV7-8 to TRBJ2-7; 11 bases agree with TRBD2. Germline lookup yields CDR1 SGHVS and CDR2 FQNEAQ. Trimming took 0 bases from V and 0 from J; bases not matched to a gene: 7. The CDR3 extends over 18 amino acids. In DNA, the CDR3 is TGTGCCAGCAGCTTAGCGGTGACCGGGACTAGCGGCTCCTACGAGCAGTACTTC. Protein sequence: CASSLAVTGTSGSYEQYF.

The chain couples TRBV3-1 (or the pseudogene TRBV3-2) to TRBJ2-1; D remains unclear. The germline CDR1 and CDR2 sequences are LGHDT and YNNKEL (reference sequence). Trimming took 2 bases from V and 8 from J, leaving 4 bases between them. This CDR3 region has 11 residues. For the CDR3, the DNA is TGTGCCAGCAGCCAAATCGATGAGCAGTTCTTC. Translated, it gives CASSQIDEQFF.

The V and J genes are TRBV7-2 and TRBJ2-2; 9 nucleotides line up with TRBD1. The CDR3 runs 17 residues. Germline-derived CDR1 and CDR2 are SGHTA and FQGNSA. J gave up 6 bases and V 5 bases, and 13 bases lay outside the gene matches. The CDR3: CASSPTQGAQLAGELFF. CDR3 in DNA: TGTGCCAGCAGCCCTACACAGGGGGCGCAGTTAGCCGGGGAGCTGTTTTTT.

In its sample, this clone was seen a few times. The J gene is TRBJ2-1, the V gene TRBV7-2; 13 nucleotides match TRBD2. Trimming took 6 bases from V and 9 from J; bases not matched to a gene: 5. This CDR3 contains 14 residues. Germline CDR1 is SGHTA and CDR2 is FQGNSA. This chain's CDR3 is CASRLAGGQGEQFF. The CDR3 nucleotides read TGTGCCAGCAGACTAGCGGGAGGGCAGGGTGAGCAGTTCTTC.

This clone was found a few times. The chain couples TRBV7-2 to TRBJ1-5; TRBD1 might be the D (5 bases). Trimming stripped 0 bases from V and 8 bases from J, with 14 bases between. From germline, CDR1 is SGHTA and CDR2 FQGNSA. The CDR3 has 15 residues. The chain's CDR3 is CASSLANAGREPQHF. Written as DNA, the CDR3 is TGTGCCAGCAGCTTAGCGAACGCAGGGCGTGAGCCCCAGCATTTT.

Here the CDR3 DNA reads TGTGCCAGCAGCCATTCCCAGGGGGGTAGTAGTGAAAAACTGTTTTTT. Its protein is CASSHSQGGSSEKLFF. The genes are TRBV3-1 (or the pseudogene TRBV3-2) and TRBJ1-4; the match to TRBD1 covers 7 bases. V trimming: 3 bases; J trimming: 7 bases; junction bases outside the gene matches: 11. Germline V CDR1 and CDR2: LGHDT, YNNKEL (reference sequence). The CDR3 loop spans 16 amino acids.

This rearrangement joins TRBV25-1 to TRBJ1-6, with TRBD1 matching over 8 bases. Looked up from germline, CDR1 is MGHDK and CDR2 is SYGVNS. V trimming: 1 base; J trimming: 10 bases; junction bases outside the gene matches: 6. This CDR3 region has 15 residues. As DNA, the CDR3 is TGTGCCAGCAGTGAATTTCAGGGGGCAAACTCACCCCTCCACTTT. As protein: CASSEFQGANSPLHF.

The rearrangement uses TRBV11-3 and TRBJ2-1; 7 positions match TRBD2. The germline V gene has CDR1 SGHNT and CDR2 YENEEA. Trimming at V came to 4 bases and at J to 4 bases, leaving 7 bases not matched to a gene. The CDR3 has 15 amino acids. CDR3 bases: TGTGCCAGCAGCTCAGCGGGGCGACCTTACAATGAGCAGTTCTTC. It is translated as CASSSAGRPYNEQFF.